This T cell receptor beta chain was documented in a study of breast tumors, draining lymph nodes, adjacent tissues. Study results and caveats: Most tumor T cells seemingly derive from lymph node, then expand in tumor. Luminal-like breast cancer showed significantly higher tumor–nontumor repertoire similarity than basal-like.

The CDR3 runs to 12 residues. Looked up from germline, CDR1 is SQVTM and CDR2 is ANQGSEA. With 7 bases removed from V and 4 bases from J, the gap between germline ends came to 13 bases. One entry per CDR3 protein, called by TCRdb with MiXCR from the multiplex PCR reads. The table has 25,000 to 40,000 distinct CDR3 sequences, about 63% seen once. Of note for this clonotype: What it recognizes is unknown.

The receptor was isolated from a female donor with breast cancer. Some clones in this sample may be carry-over from other donors' samples. The sequenced sample consisted of breast tumor tissue. The rearrangement uses TRBV29-1 and TRBJ1-2, with TRBD1 as a possible D gene (5 bases). The CDR3 here is CSALTEVYGYTF. The DNA of the CDR3 is TGCAGCGCCCTGACAGAAGTCTATGGCTACACCTTC.